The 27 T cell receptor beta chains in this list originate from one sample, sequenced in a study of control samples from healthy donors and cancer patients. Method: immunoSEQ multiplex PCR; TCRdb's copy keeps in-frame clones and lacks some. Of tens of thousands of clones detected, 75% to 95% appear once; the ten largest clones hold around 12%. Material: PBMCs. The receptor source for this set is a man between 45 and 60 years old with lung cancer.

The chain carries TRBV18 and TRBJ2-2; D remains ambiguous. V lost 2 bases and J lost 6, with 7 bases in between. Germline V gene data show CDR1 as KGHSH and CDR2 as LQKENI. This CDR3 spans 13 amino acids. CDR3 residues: CASSPLDAGELFF. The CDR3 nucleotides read TGTGCCAGCTCACCATTGGACGCCGGGGAGCTGTTTTTT.

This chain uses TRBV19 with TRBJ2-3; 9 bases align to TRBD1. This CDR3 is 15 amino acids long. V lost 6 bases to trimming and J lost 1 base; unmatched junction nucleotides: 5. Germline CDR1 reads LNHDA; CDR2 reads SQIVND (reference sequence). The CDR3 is CASRTTGGRTDTQYF. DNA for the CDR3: TGTGCCAGTAGGACGACAGGGGGACGCACAGATACGCAGTATTTT.

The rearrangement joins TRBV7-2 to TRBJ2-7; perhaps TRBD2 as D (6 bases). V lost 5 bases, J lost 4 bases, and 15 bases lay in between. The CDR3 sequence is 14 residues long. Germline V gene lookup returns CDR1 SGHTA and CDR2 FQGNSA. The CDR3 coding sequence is TGTGCCAGCAGCACGGCCGGGACTCAATACGAGCAGTACTTC. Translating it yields CASSTAGTQYEQYF.

DNA for the CDR3: TGTGCCAGCAGCCCCACCGGGACGGACTACAATGAGCAGTTCTTC. It specifies CASSPTGTDYNEQFF. This rearrangement joins TRBV7-2 to TRBJ2-1, with D perhaps TRBD1 or TRBD2 (5 bases each). V lost 5 bases, J lost 3 bases, and 14 bases lay in between. The CDR3 extends over 15 amino acids. CDR1 is SGHTA, CDR2 FQGNSA, per germline. Looking up the rest from reference TRBV7-2 and TRBJ2-1 gives the full variable domain: GAGVSQSPSNKVTEKGKDVELRCDPISGHTALYWYRQSLGQGLEFLIYFQGNSAPDKSGLPSDRFSAERTGGSVSTLTIQRTQQEDSAVYLCASSPTGTDYNEQFFGPGTRLTVL.

The CDR3 nucleotides are TGTGCCAGCAGTTACCCAGGTACTGATACGCAGTATTTT. Translation: CASSYPGTDTQYF. The genes are TRBV6-6 and TRBJ2-3; D is uncertain. The CDR3 contains 13 residues. Trimming pared 2 bases from V and 6 bases from J, leaving 9 bases between. Germline V gene data show CDR1 as MNHNY and CDR2 as SVGAGI (reference sequence).

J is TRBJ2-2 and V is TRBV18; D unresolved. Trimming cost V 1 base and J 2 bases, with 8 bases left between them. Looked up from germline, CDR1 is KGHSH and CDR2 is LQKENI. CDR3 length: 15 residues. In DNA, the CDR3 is TGTGCCAGCTCACCACGAGCGTCTAACACCGGGGAGCTGTTTTTT. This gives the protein CASSPRASNTGELFF.

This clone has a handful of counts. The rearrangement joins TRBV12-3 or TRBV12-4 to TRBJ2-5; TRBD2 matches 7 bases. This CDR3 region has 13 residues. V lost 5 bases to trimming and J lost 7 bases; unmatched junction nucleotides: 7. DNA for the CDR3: TGTGCCAGCAGTCCCCGGGTAGCGGGGACCCAGTACTTC. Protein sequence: CASSPRVAGTQYF.

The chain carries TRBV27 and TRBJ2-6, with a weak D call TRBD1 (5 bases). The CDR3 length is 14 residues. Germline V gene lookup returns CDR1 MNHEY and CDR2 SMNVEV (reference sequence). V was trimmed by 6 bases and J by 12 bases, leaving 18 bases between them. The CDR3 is CASRSGQGWSVLTF. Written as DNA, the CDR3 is TGTGCCAGCAGATCAGGGCAGGGTTGGTCCGTCCTGACTTTC.

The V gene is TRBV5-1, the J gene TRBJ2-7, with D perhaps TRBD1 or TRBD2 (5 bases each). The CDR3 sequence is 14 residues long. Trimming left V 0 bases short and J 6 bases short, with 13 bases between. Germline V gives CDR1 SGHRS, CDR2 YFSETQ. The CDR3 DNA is TGCGCCAGCAGCTTGGCGGGACCCCCCCGCGAGCAGTACTTC. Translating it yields CASSLAGPPREQYF. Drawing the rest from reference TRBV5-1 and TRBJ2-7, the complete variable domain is KAGVTQTPRYLIKTRGQQVTLSCSPISGHRSVSWYQQTPGQGLQFLFEYFSETQRNKGNFPGRFSGRQFSNSRSEMNVSTLELGDSALYLCASSLAGPPREQYFGPGTRLTVT.

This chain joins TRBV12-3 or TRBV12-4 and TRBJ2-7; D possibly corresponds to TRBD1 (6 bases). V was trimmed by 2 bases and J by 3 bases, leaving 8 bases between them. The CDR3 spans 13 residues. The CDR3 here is CASSLSGVYEQYF. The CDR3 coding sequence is TGTGCCAGCAGTTTATCAGGGGTCTACGAGCAGTACTTC.

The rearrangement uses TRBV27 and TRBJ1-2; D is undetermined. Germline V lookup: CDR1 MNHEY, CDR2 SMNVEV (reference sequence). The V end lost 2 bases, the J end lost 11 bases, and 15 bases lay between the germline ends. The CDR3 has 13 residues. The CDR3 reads CASSLTVRTGYTF. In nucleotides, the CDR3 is TGTGCCAGCAGTTTAACCGTAAGGACGGGGTACACCTTC.

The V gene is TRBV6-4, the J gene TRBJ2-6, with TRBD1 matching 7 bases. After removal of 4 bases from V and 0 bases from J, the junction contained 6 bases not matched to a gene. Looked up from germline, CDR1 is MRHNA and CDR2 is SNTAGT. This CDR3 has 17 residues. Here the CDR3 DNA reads TGTGCCAGCAGTGCGACAGGGATTAGCTCTGGGGCCAACGTCCTGACTTTC. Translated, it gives CASSATGISSGANVLTF.

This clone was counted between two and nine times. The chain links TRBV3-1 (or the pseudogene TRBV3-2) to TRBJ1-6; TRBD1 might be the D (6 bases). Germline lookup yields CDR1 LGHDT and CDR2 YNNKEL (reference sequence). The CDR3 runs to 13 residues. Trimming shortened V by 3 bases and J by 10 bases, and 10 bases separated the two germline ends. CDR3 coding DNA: TGTGCCAGCAGCCAGGACAGACAATCACCCCTCCACTTT. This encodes CASSQDRQSPLHF.

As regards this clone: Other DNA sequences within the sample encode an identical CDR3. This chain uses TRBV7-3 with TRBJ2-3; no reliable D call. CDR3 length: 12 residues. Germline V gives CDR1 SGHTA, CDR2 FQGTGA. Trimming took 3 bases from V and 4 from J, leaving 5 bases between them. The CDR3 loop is CASSLNSDTQYF. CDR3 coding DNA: TGTGCCAGCAGCTTGAATTCAGATACGCAGTATTTT.

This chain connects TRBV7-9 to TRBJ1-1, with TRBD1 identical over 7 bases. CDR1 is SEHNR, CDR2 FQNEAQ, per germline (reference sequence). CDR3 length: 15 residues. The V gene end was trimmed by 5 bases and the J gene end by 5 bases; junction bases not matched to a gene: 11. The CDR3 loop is CASSRDEGAGTEAFF. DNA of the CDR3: TGTGCCAGCAGCCGGGACGAGGGGGCGGGAACTGAAGCTTTCTTT.

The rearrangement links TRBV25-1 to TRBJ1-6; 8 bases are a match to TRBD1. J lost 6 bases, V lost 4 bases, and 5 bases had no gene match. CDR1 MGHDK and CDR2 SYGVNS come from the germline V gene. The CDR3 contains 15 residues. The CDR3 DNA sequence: TGTGCCAGCAGTGGTCCGGGACAGGTTAATTCACCCCTCCACTTT. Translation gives CASSGPGQVNSPLHF.

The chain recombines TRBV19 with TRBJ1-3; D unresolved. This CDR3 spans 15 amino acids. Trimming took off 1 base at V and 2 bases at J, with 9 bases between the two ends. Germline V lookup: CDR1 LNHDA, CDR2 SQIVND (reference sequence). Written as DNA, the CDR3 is TGTGCCAGTAGTATAGCGGGGAACACTGGAAACACCATATATTTT. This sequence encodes CASSIAGNTGNTIYF.

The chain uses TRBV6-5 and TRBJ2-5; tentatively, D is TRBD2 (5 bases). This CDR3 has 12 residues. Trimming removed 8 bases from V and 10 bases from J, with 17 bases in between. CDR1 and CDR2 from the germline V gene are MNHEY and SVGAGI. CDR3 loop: CASHSLSGIQYF. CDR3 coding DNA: TGTGCCAGCCACTCGCTGTCGGGGATCCAGTACTTC.

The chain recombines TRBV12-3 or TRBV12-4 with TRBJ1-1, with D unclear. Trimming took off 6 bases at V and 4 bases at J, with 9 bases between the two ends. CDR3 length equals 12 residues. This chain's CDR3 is CASRTEATEAFF. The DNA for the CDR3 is TGTGCCAGCAGAACAGAGGCCACTGAAGCTTTCTTT.

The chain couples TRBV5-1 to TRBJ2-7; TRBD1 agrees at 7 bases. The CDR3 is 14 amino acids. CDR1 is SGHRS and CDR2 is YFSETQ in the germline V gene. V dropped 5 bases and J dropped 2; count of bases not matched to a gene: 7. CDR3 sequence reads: CASRTWDSPYEQYF. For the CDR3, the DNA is TGCGCCAGCAGAACCTGGGACAGCCCCTACGAGCAGTACTTC. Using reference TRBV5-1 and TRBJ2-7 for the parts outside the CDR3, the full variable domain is KAGVTQTPRYLIKTRGQQVTLSCSPISGHRSVSWYQQTPGQGLQFLFEYFSETQRNKGNFPGRFSGRQFSNSRSEMNVSTLELGDSALYLCASRTWDSPYEQYFGPGTRLTVT.

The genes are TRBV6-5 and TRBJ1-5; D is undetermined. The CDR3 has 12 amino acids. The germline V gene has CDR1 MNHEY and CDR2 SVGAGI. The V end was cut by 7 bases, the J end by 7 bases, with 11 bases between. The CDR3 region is CASTQTNQPQHF. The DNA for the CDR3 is TGTGCCAGCACCCAAACCAACCAGCCCCAGCATTTT.

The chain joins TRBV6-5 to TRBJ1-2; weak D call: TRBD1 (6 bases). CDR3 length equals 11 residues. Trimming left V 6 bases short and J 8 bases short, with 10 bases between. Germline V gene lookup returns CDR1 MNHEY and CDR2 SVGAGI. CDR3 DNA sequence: TGTGCCAGCAGCCCAGGGGTCGGCTACACCTTC. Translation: CASSPGVGYTF.

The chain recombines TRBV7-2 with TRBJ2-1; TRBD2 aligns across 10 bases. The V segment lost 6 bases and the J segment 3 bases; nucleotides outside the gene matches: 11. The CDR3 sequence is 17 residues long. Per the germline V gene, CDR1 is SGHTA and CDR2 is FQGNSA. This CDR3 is CASRGSASGGGYNEQFF. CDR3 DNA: TGTGCCAGCAGGGGGTCGGCTAGCGGGGGTGGCTACAATGAGCAGTTCTTC.

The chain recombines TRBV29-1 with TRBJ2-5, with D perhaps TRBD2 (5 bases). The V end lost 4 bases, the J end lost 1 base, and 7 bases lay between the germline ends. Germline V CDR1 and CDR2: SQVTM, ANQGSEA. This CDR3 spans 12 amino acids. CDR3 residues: CSVASTQETQYF. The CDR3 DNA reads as TGCAGCGTTGCTAGCACCCAAGAGACCCAGTACTTC.

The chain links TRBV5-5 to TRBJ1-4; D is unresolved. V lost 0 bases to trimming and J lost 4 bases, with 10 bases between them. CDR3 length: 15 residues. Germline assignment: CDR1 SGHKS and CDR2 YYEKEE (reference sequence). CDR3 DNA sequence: TGTGCCAGCAGCTTGGAGCCAGTCAATAATGAAAAACTGTTTTTT. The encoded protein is CASSLEPVNNEKLFF.

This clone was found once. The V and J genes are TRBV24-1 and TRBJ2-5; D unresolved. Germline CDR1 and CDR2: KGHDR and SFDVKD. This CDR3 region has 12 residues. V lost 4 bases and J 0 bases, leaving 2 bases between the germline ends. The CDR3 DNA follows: TGTGCCACCAGTGACAACCAAGAGACCCAGTACTTC. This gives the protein CATSDNQETQYF.

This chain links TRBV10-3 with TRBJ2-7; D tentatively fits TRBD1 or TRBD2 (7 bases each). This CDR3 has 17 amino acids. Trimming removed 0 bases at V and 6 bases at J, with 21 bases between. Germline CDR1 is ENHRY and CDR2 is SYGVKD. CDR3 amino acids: CAISESGQRISGGEQYF. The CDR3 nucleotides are TGTGCCATCAGTGAGTCGGGACAGAGGATTTCGGGGGGCGAGCAGTACTTC.